This T cell receptor beta chain came from a study of T cell responses to AZD1222 COVID-19 vaccine. The repertoire was sequenced with immunoSEQ multiplex PCR; TCRdb's copy has only in-frame clones and lacks some. The table includes about 120,000 clones, 75% to 95% detected once. Notes on the study in general: Dominant CD4 TCR responses targeted spike regions 160-218 and 743-854. Just a handful of people given AZD1222 tested seropositive at baseline.

With respect to this clone: Its antigen is still unknown.

Germline CDR1 is SGHTS and CDR2 is YDEGEE. The CDR3 spans 13 residues. J lost 5 bases, V lost 5 bases, and 6 bases had no gene match. The specimen comprised peripheral blood, sampled on day 0 of AZD1222 vaccination. The chain recombines TRBV5-8 with TRBJ1-1, with 7 positions matching TRBD1. This receptor was identified in an adult in good health. The CDR3 loop is CASSLFRGTEAFF. In nucleotides, the CDR3 is TGTGCCAGCAGTCTTTTCAGGGGGACTGAAGCTTTCTTT.